This TCR beta chain came from a study of read filtering for tumor transcriptome and immune sequencing. For the study at large: Mean patient age was 65.9 years, range 47 to 80; 17 male, around 15 female.

The library was built from approximately 400 ng RNA with molecular barcoded adaptors for alpha/delta and beta/gamma chains. TCRdb itself ran the reads through MiXCR, one entry per CDR3 protein. The data hold under 80,000 distinct CDR3 sequences, with 15% to 25% observed a single time. Concerning this clonotype itself: The antigen is unknown.

The germline V and J ends were trimmed by 1 base and 4 bases, with 13 bases remaining between them. The CDR3 covers 15 residues. Looked up from germline, CDR1 is SGHVS and CDR2 is FNYEAQ. Study-wide results and caveats: This fraction held mixed bone marrow immune cells after CD138-negative sorting.

This clonotype was obtained from a donor at least 40 years old with multiple myeloma. The rearrangement uses TRBV7-6 and TRBJ2-5; weak D call: TRBD2 (5 bases). Source material: a population of CD138-negative cells sorted from bone marrow. The CDR3 is CASSLVGPSGETQYF. The CDR3 DNA reads TGTGCCAGCAGCTTAGTTGGGCCCAGCGGAGAGACCCAGTACTTC.